One sample yielded the 16 T cell receptor beta chains listed below, sequenced in a study of T cells in Graves' hyperthyroidism and ophthalmopathy. Amplified TCR beta CDR3 regions derived from RNA transcripts. The HTBI primer set drove a first-round RT-PCR of the TCR CDR3. TCRdb recomputed calls from the multiplex PCR reads with MiXCR, one row per CDR3 protein. This sample has roughly 520,000 distinct CDR3 sequences, with about 24% found just once. Input material: blood. The receptors shown here come from a woman aged 30 to 39 with Graves' ophthalmopathy.

There are a few counts of this clonotype. This chain connects TRBV29-1 to TRBJ1-1; D gene unclear. V lost 6 bases and J lost 7, with 21 bases in between. This CDR3 has 14 residues. Germline CDR1 and CDR2: SQVTM and ANQGSEA. The CDR3 DNA reads as TGCAGCGTCTTAGGCGACAACTCGTACCGTGAAGCTTTCTTT. Translated: CSVLGDNSYREAFF.

This clonotype occurred many times. This rearrangement joins TRBV7-9 to TRBJ2-5; 9 positions match TRBD2. The CDR3 is 16 amino acids. V gave up 1 base and J gave up 9 bases; unmatched junction bases: 12. Germline V gene sequence: CDR1 SEHNR, CDR2 FQNEAQ (reference sequence). The CDR3, as DNA: TGTGCCAGCAGCTTAGTTCTAGCGGGGTCCCCCAGGGCCCAGTACTTC. Protein sequence: CASSLVLAGSPRAQYF.

This clonotype was seen a handful of times. This sequence joins TRBV12-3 or TRBV12-4 and TRBJ1-2, with D perhaps matching TRBD1 (6 bases). The V end was cut by 7 bases, the J end by 4 bases, with 13 bases between. The CDR3 is made up of 13 amino acids. The CDR3 here is CASTLTGTYGYTF. CDR3 bases: TGTGCCAGCACTTTGACAGGAACCTATGGCTACACCTTC.

This clonotype showed up just once. In nucleotides, the CDR3 is TGCGCCAGCAGCGACGACTCCAGGGGGCGACAAGCTTTCTTT. Translating gives CASSDDSRGRQAFF. The V call is TRBV5-1, the J call TRBJ1-1, with 8 positions matching TRBD1. The CDR3 is made up of 14 amino acids. Germline values: CDR1 SGHRS, CDR2 YFSETQ. J lost 9 bases, V lost 4 bases, and 11 bases had no gene match.

This clonotype showed up many times. The rearrangement joins TRBV19 to TRBJ1-5; possibly TRBD1 for D (6 bases). Between the trimmed V and J ends, which lost 5 bases and 5 bases, there was a span of 13 bases. CDR1 is LNHDA and CDR2 is SQIVND in the germline V gene (reference sequence). The CDR3 has 14 amino acids. The CDR3 region is CASSPTGLDQPQHF. DNA of the CDR3: TGTGCCAGTAGTCCCACAGGGTTGGATCAGCCCCAGCATTTT.

This clonotype was detected only once. This chain connects TRBV15 to TRBJ2-5, with unresolved D. In germline, CDR1 is LNHNV, CDR2 YYDKDF (reference sequence). There are 15 residues in the CDR3. V lost 6 bases to trimming and J lost 2 bases, with 16 bases between them. The chain's CDR3 is CATRTDGESQETQYF. The CDR3 nucleotides read TGTGCCACCAGAACCGACGGTGAATCTCAAGAGACCCAGTACTTC.

At least ten counts were recorded for this clonotype. This chain joins TRBV28 and TRBJ1-1, with TRBD1 matching 7 bases. Germline lookup yields CDR1 MDHEN and CDR2 SYDVKM. V gave up 8 bases and J gave up 4 bases; unmatched junction bases: 7. CDR3 length equals 13 residues. Here the CDR3 reads CASLHPGGTEAFF. In nucleotides, the CDR3 is TGTGCCAGCCTCCACCCAGGGGGCACTGAAGCTTTCTTT.

The chain links TRBV6-1 to TRBJ1-1, with no clear D. Per the germline V gene, CDR1 is MNHNS and CDR2 is SASEGT. V lost 7 bases and J 2 bases, leaving 8 bases between the germline ends. The CDR3 has 12 amino acids. The CDR3 nucleotides are TGTGCCAGCACAATAGGAAACACTGAAGCTTTCTTT. Protein: CASTIGNTEAFF.

This clonotype occurred many times. The chain uses TRBV2 and TRBJ1-2; weak D call: TRBD1 (6 bases). Deletions cut 0 bases from V and 5 bases from J, with 16 bases between. Looked up from germline, CDR1 is SNHLY and CDR2 is FYNNEI. The CDR3 runs to 16 residues. Here the CDR3 DNA reads TGTGCCAGCAGTGAAGCGTTAACAGGGCCAACGTATGGCTACACCTTC. It yields the protein CASSEALTGPTYGYTF.

The V and J genes are TRBV6-2 or TRBV6-3 and TRBJ2-5, with D possibly matching TRBD2 (6 bases). Germline values: CDR1 MNHEY, CDR2 SVGEGT. The CDR3 covers 14 residues. V was shortened by 2 bases and J by 5 bases, with 12 bases between the two germline ends. CDR3 amino acids: CASSYLGEVETQYF. The CDR3 DNA sequence: TGTGCCAGCAGTTACCTTGGGGAGGTGGAGACCCAGTACTTC.

This clonotype came up many times. The chain recombines TRBV27 with TRBJ1-2; a possible D gene is TRBD1 (5 bases). The V gene lost 2 bases and the J gene lost 2 bases, with 15 bases spanning the gap. The CDR3 is 16 amino acids. The germline V gene has CDR1 MNHEY and CDR2 SMNVEV (reference sequence). The DNA for the CDR3 is TGTGCCAGCAGTTTAACGGGGGACTTGGAAAACTATGGCTACACCTTC. Translated: CASSLTGDLENYGYTF.

This clonotype has at least ten counts. CDR3: CASTASFGETQYF. Written as DNA, the CDR3 is TGTGCCAGCACTGCCTCGTTCGGGGAGACCCAGTACTTC. J is TRBJ2-5 and V is TRBV7-2; no clear D gene. The CDR3 contains 13 residues. CDR1 is SGHTA and CDR2 is FQGNSA in the germline V gene. The V and J ends lost 7 bases and 5 bases respectively, with 14 bases between them. Full variable domain (missing parts from reference TRBV7-2 and TRBJ2-5): GAGVSQSPSNKVTEKGKDVELRCDPISGHTALYWYRQSLGQGLEFLIYFQGNSAPDKSGLPSDRFSAERTGGSVSTLTIQRTQQEDSAVYLCASTASFGETQYFGPGTRLLVL.

This clonotype was counted at least ten times. The chain uses TRBV29-1 and TRBJ2-7, with D uncertain. Germline CDR1 SQVTM, CDR2 ANQGSEA. This CDR3 has 15 residues. V was pared by 0 bases and J by 1 base, with 13 bases between. The CDR3 DNA follows: TGCAGCGTTGAAGATCGAAGCAGGCCGTCCTACGAGCAGTACTTC. It specifies CSVEDRSRPSYEQYF.

This clonotype has more than one count but fewer than ten. This may be a read error, as it is one base from a much larger clone. The CDR3 loop reads CAGSHRLDGQGGQYF. CDR3 coding DNA: TGTGCCGGCAGTCACCGACTGGACGGCCAGGGTGGCCAGTACTTC. The chain uses TRBV6-2 or TRBV6-3 and TRBJ2-7; D is possibly TRBD1 (5 bases). The CDR3 covers 15 residues. The germline V gene encodes CDR1 MNHEY and CDR2 SVGEGT.

This clonotype was recorded many times. This chain joins TRBV11-2 and TRBJ1-5; perhaps TRBD1 as D (6 bases). The CDR3 totals 14 residues. V lost 0 bases and J lost 5, with 8 bases in between. Per the germline V gene, CDR1 is SGHAT and CDR2 is FQNNGV. In DNA form, the CDR3 reads TGTGCCAGCAGCTTAGATACAGGGCATCAGCCCCAGCATTTT. Translated: CASSLDTGHQPQHF.

This clonotype was observed many times. The V gene is TRBV20-1, the J gene TRBJ2-3, with D tentatively TRBD2 (5 bases). V lost 0 bases to trimming and J lost 1 base, with 11 bases between them. The length of the CDR3 is 15 residues. The germline CDR1 and CDR2 sequences are DFQATT and SNEGSKA (reference sequence). DNA of the CDR3: TGCAGTGCTAGAGAACTACTAGGAGGCACAGATACGCAGTATTTT. Its translation: CSARELLGGTDTQYF.